One sample yielded the 2 T cell receptor beta chains listed below, sequenced in a study of regulatory T cells in long-lasting Graves disease. Libraries of TCR beta came from iRepertoire HTBI primers plus Arm-PCR of CDR3 regions. Each CDR3 protein is one row after TCRdb ran MiXCR on the multiplex PCR reads. This table has some 370,000 distinct CDR3 sequences, about a fifth appearing once. Time point reported: persistent/refractory GD, antithyroid drugs over 5 years with positive TRAb. With RNA extracted from PBMCs as input, the TCR library was made. The specimen comprised peripheral blood mononuclear cells (PBMCs), sampled when the disease was refractory, from a patient treated with antithyroid drugs. The receptors stem from a female donor with Graves disease.

There are a few counts of this clonotype. This chain links TRBV5-6 with TRBJ2-2; D ambiguous. Trimming left V 4 bases short and J 6 bases short, with 7 bases between. CDR1 and CDR2 from the germline V gene are SGHDT and YYEEEE. This CDR3 is built from 12 residues. The CDR3 loop reads CASSRWSGELFF. The CDR3 DNA sequence: TGTGCCAGCAGCAGATGGTCCGGGGAGCTGTTTTTT.

At least ten counts were recorded for this clonotype. V gene TRBV11-2 combines with J gene TRBJ1-5, with TRBD1 matching over 8 bases. The CDR3 has 14 amino acids. The junction had 2 bases not matched to a gene; V was cut back by 5 bases and J by 2 bases. Germline CDR1 is SGHAT and CDR2 is FQNNGV. CDR3 region: CASSPDRGNQPQHF. In DNA form, the CDR3 reads TGTGCCAGCAGCCCGGACAGGGGCAATCAGCCCCAGCATTTT.